This T cell receptor (beta chain) appears in the sequencing data of a study of cytomegalovirus exposure and HLA in healthy donors. The study ran its PCR with 60 Vbeta and 13 Jbeta primers. Some clones are missing from TCRdb's copy, which holds only in-frame ones; the method was immunoSEQ multiplex PCR. The table records around 92,000 clones, around 83% of them present only once. General study points: Most TCR sequences proved rare, with some public TCRs found in many donors. The study listed approximately 160 cytomegalovirus-associated TCR beta chains. Highly shared variants forming one cluster were likely a sequencing artifact.

This CDR3 has 15 amino acids. The V end was cut by 4 bases, the J end by 7 bases, with 19 bases between. Germline V gives CDR1 SGDLS, CDR2 YYNGEE. Comment on this clone: Its antigen is not known.

Input material: PBMCs. The chain has TRBV9 and TRBJ2-3; tentatively, D is TRBD2 (6 bases). The TCR was taken from a female donor in good health and CMV-seropositive. This CDR3 reads CASSLTGTGVHTQYF. The CDR3 bases are TGTGCCAGCAGCTTGACCGGGACTGGCGTCCATACGCAGTATTTT.